This is a list of T cell receptor beta chains from one sample in a study of blood T cell repertoires in COVID-19. Sequenced by immunoSEQ multiplex PCR; TCRdb stores in-frame clones only, minus some. This sample has about 240,000 clones; about four fifths occur once, and the top ten carry 3.6%. The sample was PBMCs or T cells enriched from blood (not recorded which). These receptor sequences come from a woman aged 40 to 50 who had been exposed to COVID-19. Each CDR3 is given with its conserved first and last residue. A D gene is named only where the DNA matches it firmly. Clone size is not always given. Where it is, it says once, few, many or a class for expanded clones.

>TRBJ2-7|-|TRBV29-1|TRBD2
TGCAGCGTAACGACTAGCGGGGGGACCTACGAGCAGTACTTC
CSVTTSGGTYEQYF
>TRBJ2-6|-|TRBV10-3|TRBD1
TGTGCCATCAGTGACCCGGGACAGGGGTCTGGGGCCAACGTCCTGACTTTC
CAISDPGQGSGANVLTF
>TRBJ2-3|few|TRBV24-1|-
TGTGCCACCAGTGATTTGACTTGGGAGCCTAGCACAGATACGCAGTATTTT
CATSDLTWEPSTDTQYF
>TRBJ2-1|-|TRBV7-2|TRBD2
TGTGCCAGCAGCTTAAGCGGGGGGAACTATGAGCAGTTCTTC
CASSLSGGNYEQFF
>TRBJ2-1|-|TRBV7-8|-
TGTGCCAGCAGCTTAGACTTTATTGAGCAGTTCTTC
CASSLDFIEQFF
>TRBJ1-6|-|TRBV19|TRBD1
TGTGCCAGTAGTAATGAGGACAGGGGGTATTCACCCCTCCACTTT
CASSNEDRGYSPLHF
>TRBJ1-3|-|TRBV6-1|-
TGTGCCAGCAGAGAAGTGGCAGGGCGAAACACCATATATTTT
CASREVAGRNTIYF
>TRBJ2-1|-|TRBV6-5|-
TGTGCCAGCAGTTATCGGGGGATGACCTACAATGAGCAGTTCTTC
CASSYRGMTYNEQFF
>TRBJ1-4|-|TRBV4-2|TRBD1
TGTGCCAGCAGGGACAGACAGGGGGGTGAAAAACTGTTTTTT
CASRDRQGGEKLFF
>TRBJ2-3|-|TRBV24-1|-
TGTGCCACCAGTCCAGGGACAGATACGCAGTATTTT
CATSPGTDTQYF
>TRBJ1-5|-|TRBV5-1|-
TGCGCCAGCAGCCCTAGGGGCCAGGTTCAGCCCCAGCATTTT
CASSPRGQVQPQHF
>TRBJ2-7|few|TRBV7-9|-
TGTGCCAGCAGCTTAGTGGGGGCCGGCTACGAGCAGTACTTC
CASSLVGAGYEQYF
>TRBJ1-2|-|TRBV7-9|-
TGTGCCAGCAGCTCAGACCGTAGCGGCTACACCTTC
CASSSDRSGYTF
>TRBJ1-2|-|TRBV9|-
TGTGCCAGCAGCGTAGATTTGAGGGCGAACTATGGCTACACCTTC
CASSVDLRANYGYTF
>TRBJ1-2|-|TRBV5-1|-
TGCGCCAGCAGCCCCCTGGGGGGGGGCTATGGCTACACCTTC
CASSPLGGGYGYTF
>TRBJ2-1|once|TRBV7-3|TRBD2
TGTGCCTCCGGGACTAGCAATGAGCAGTTCTTC
CASGTSNEQFF
>TRBJ2-7|-|TRBV7-9|TRBD1
TGTGCCAGCAGCTCCAGGTTTACAGGCAGGGGGTACGAGCAGTACTTC
CASSSRFTGRGYEQYF
>TRBJ1-5|-|TRBV6-5|-
TGTGCCAGCATGAGAAGACAGATAAATCAGCCCCAGCATTTT
CASMRRQINQPQHF
>TRBJ2-5|-|TRBV18|TRBD2
TGTGCCAGCTCACCAGAGACTAGCGGCCTCCAAGAGACCCAGTACTTC
CASSPETSGLQETQYF
>TRBJ2-2|-|TRBV5-1|-
TGCGCCAGCAGCTTCGATCAGGGCCCATCGCTGGAGCTGTTTTTT
CASSFDQGPSLELFF
>TRBJ2-7|few|TRBV5-1|-
TGCGCCAGCAGTTGGGACAAGTCCTACGAGCAGTACTTC
CASSWDKSYEQYF
>TRBJ2-1|-|TRBV4-3|TRBD1
TGCGCCAGCAGCCATCGACAGGGGGACTACAATGAGCAGTTCTTC
CASSHRQGDYNEQFF
>TRBJ2-5|-|TRBV6-5|-
TGTGCCAGCAGTTACTCGACCGGCGGGCTCCAAGAGACCCAGTACTTC
CASSYSTGGLQETQYF
>TRBJ2-5|-|TRBV10-3|TRBD1
TGTGCCATCACGGGACAGTCCGGCGAGACCCAGTACTTC
CAITGQSGETQYF
>TRBJ1-2|once|TRBV6-1|TRBD1
TGTGCCAGCAGTGACGACAGGGAGTATGGCTACACCTTC
CASSDDREYGYTF
>TRBJ2-5|-|TRBV28|-
TGTGCCAGCAGTTTAGTCTTTGGGCAGCTCCAAGAGACCCAGTACTTC
CASSLVFGQLQETQYF
>TRBJ2-3|-|TRBV7-9|-
TGTGCCAGCAGCTTAGGAACAGCCTGGGTCACAGATACGCAGTATTTT
CASSLGTAWVTDTQYF
>TRBJ1-1|-|TRBV4-2|TRBD1
TGTGCCAGCAGCCAAGATAAGGGGGCGGAAGCTTTCTTT
CASSQDKGAEAFF
>TRBJ2-2|-|TRBV5-8|-
TGTGCCAGCAACCCCGGGACAACGAACACCGGGGAGCTGTTTTTT
CASNPGTTNTGELFF
>TRBJ1-1|few|TRBV19|-
TGTGCCAGTAATAAAAACAGGGAGTCGGGCACTGAAGCTTTCTTT
CASNKNRESGTEAFF
>TRBJ1-2|-|TRBV12-5|TRBD1
TGTGCTAGTGGTTTGTTCCCACAGGACAGGACTAACTATGGCTACACCTTC
CASGLFPQDRTNYGYTF
>TRBJ2-1|once|TRBV28|TRBD2
TGTGCCAGCAGTTCCCCCGGGACTAGCGGGGGAAAGGAGCAGTTCTTC
CASSSPGTSGGKEQFF
>TRBJ1-5|-|TRBV7-9|TRBD1
TGTGCCAGCAGCTTAGGAGGACAGGGACGGGGCAATCAGCCCCAGCATTTT
CASSLGGQGRGNQPQHF
>TRBJ2-5|-|TRBV27|-
TGTGCCAGCAGTTTAGGCGGGGCCCAAGAGACCCAGTACTTC
CASSLGGAQETQYF
>TRBJ1-5|-|TRBV27|-
TGTGCCAGCAGCCAAGACAGGTATAATCAGCCCCAGCATTTT
CASSQDRYNQPQHF
>TRBJ1-3|-|TRBV15|-
TGTGCCACCAGCAGAGATCAGGGCTACTCTGGAAACACCATATATTTT
CATSRDQGYSGNTIYF
>TRBJ1-2|-|TRBV6-1|TRBD1
TGTGCCAGCAGTGAGACAGGGGGCTATGGCTACACCTTC
CASSETGGYGYTF
>TRBJ1-1|-|TRBV7-8|-
TGTGCCAGCAGCTTAGGACTTGGGTATCGGAACACTGAAGCTTTCTTT
CASSLGLGYRNTEAFF
>TRBJ1-6|-|TRBV6-2/TRBV6-3|TRBD1
TGTGCCAGCAGTACCGACAGGGGGCCCTCTTCGGAAACCCTCCACTTT
CASSTDRGPSSETLHF
>TRBJ1-4|-|TRBV7-8|TRBD1
TGTGCCAGCAGCCTAAGACCGGGACAGGGGGCGTTGCCTAATGAAAAACTGTTTTTT
CASSLRPGQGALPNEKLFF
>TRBJ1-1|-|TRBV14|-
TGTGCCAGCAGACCCGGAGAGGCAACTGAAGCTTTCTTT
CASRPGEATEAFF
>TRBJ2-5|-|TRBV6-5|TRBD2
TGTGCCAGCAGCTCCCGGACTAGCGTCGAGACCCAGTACTTC
CASSSRTSVETQYF
>TRBJ2-3|-|TRBV19|TRBD2
TGTGCCAGTAGTACGACTAGCGGGGGGGCCTTGGATACGCAGTATTTT
CASSTTSGGALDTQYF